This T cell receptor (beta chain) is drawn from a study of response to subunit inactivated influenza vaccine. This clonotype was seen at least ten times. TCRdb reprocessed the RT-PCR reads via MiXCR and lists one record per CDR3 protein. The data show some 180,000 distinct CDR3 sequences, nearly 9.5% seen once. There are 16 residues in the CDR3. Germline values: CDR1 SGHAT, CDR2 FQNNGV. The V and J ends lost 1 base and 7 bases respectively, with 18 bases between them. Specimen: non-naive T cells sorted from PBMCs, collected on the day of vaccination. The receptor's source is a man aged 50 to 60 who received an inactivated influenza vaccine. The genes are TRBV11-2 and TRBJ2-3, with D perhaps matching TRBD1 or TRBD2 (6 bases each). The CDR3 region is CASSLGLGGPIHTQYF. CDR3 sequence (DNA): TGTGCCAGCAGCTTAGGGTTGGGGGGCCCAATTCATACGCAGTATTTT.